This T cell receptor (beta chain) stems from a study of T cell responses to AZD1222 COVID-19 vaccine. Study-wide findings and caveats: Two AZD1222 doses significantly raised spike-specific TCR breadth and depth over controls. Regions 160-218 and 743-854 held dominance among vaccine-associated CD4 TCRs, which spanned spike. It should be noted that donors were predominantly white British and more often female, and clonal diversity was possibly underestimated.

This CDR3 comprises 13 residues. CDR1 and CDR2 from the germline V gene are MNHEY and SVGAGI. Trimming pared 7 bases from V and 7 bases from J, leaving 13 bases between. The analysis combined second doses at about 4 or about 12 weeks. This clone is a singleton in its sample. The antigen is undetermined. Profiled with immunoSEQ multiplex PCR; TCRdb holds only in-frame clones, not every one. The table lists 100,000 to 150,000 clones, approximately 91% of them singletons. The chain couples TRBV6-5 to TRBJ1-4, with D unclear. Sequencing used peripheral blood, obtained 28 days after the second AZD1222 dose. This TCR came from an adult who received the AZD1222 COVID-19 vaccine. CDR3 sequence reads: CASILSKGEKLFF. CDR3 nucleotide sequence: TGTGCCAGCATCCTGTCCAAGGGTGAAAAACTGTTTTTT.